The sample holds many counts of the clone carrying this T cell receptor beta chain. Its matching antigen is unknown. V gave up 6 bases and J gave up 6 bases; unmatched junction bases: 9. Germline assignment: CDR1 SQVTM and CDR2 ANQGSEA. The CDR3 has 13 amino acids. Construction of the TCR beta libraries employed iRepertoire HTBI primers in conjunction with Arm-PCR of CDR3 regions. One entry per CDR3 protein results from TCRdb running MiXCR on the multiplex PCR reads. The sample contains 400,000 to 450,000 distinct CDR3 sequences, about a sixth of which appear only once. The record originates from a study of regulatory T cells in long-lasting Graves disease. Study-wide findings and caveats: Persistent cases of Graves' showed reduced TCR diversity relative to newly diagnosed patients.

The sample's time point: newly diagnosed GD, antithyroid drugs for less than 3 months. After RNA was extracted from PBMCs, the TCR library was made from it. Separately, the same data were catalogued under a study of T cells in Graves' hyperthyroidism and ophthalmopathy.

This TCR came from a woman younger than 45 with Graves disease. The gene calls are TRBV29-1 and TRBJ2-5, with 8 nucleotides matching TRBD1. The source material was peripheral blood mononuclear cells (PBMCs), sampled at new diagnosis, from a patient treated with antithyroid drugs. The CDR3 DNA sequence: TGCAGCGTCCAGGCTGCAGGGGGCAAGACCCAGTACTTC. The encoded protein is CSVQAAGGKTQYF. Combining the CDR3 with reference TRBV29-1 and TRBJ2-5 gives the whole variable domain SAVISQKPSRDICQRGTSLTIQCQVDSQVTMMFWYRQQPGQSLTLIATANQGSEATYESGFVIDKFPISRPNLTFSTLTVSNMSPEDSSIYLCSVQAAGGKTQYFGPGTRLLVL.